Included here is one TCR beta chain sequence, with context. Its antigen is unknown. The V end lost 2 bases, the J end lost 10 bases, and 18 bases lay between the germline ends. The CDR3 length is 13 residues. The germline V gene encodes CDR1 SQVTM and CDR2 ANQGSEA. The source of the sample is a study of T cell repertoires in cytomegalovirus infection. Whole-study context: Public signatures in TCR beta pointed to CMV infection and matching HLA type.

The study, taken as a whole, reports: It was HLA-C-restricted CMV-specific TCR beta clonotypes that dominated the response ex vivo. People with CMV and the relevant HLA were identified by cumulative public TCR beta family frequency.

TCRdb processed the reads anew with MiXCR; each CDR3 protein has one entry. In the table there are 250,000 to 300,000 distinct CDR3 sequences, roughly 15% of which are singletons. The sequenced sample consisted of PBMCs. The source is a human donor in good health (CMV status not recorded). Some clones in this sample may be carry-over from other donors' samples. This chain uses TRBV29-1 with TRBJ2-7, with D possibly matching TRBD1 (6 bases). Here the CDR3 reads CSVEWQGTNLQYF. In DNA, the CDR3 is TGCAGCGTTGAATGGCAGGGGACAAACCTTCAGTACTTC.